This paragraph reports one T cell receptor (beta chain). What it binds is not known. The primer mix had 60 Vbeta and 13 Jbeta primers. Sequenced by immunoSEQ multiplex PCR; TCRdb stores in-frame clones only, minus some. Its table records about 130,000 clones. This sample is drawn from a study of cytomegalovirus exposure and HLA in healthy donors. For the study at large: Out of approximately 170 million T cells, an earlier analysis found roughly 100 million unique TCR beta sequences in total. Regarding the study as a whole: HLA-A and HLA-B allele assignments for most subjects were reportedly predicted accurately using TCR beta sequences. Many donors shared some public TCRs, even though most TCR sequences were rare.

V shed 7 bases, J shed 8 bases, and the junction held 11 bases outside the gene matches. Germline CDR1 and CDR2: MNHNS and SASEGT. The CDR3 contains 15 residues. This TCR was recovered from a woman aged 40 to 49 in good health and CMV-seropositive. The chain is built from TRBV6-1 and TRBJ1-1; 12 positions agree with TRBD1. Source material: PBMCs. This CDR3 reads CASNPGQGASGEAFF. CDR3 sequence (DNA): TGTGCCAGCAATCCGGGACAGGGGGCGTCGGGGGAAGCTTTCTTT.